These 2 T cell receptor beta chains came from one sample sequenced in a study of cytomegalovirus exposure and HLA in healthy donors. The PCR was carried out with 60 Vbeta primers and 13 Jbeta primers. Data came from immunoSEQ multiplex PCR; TCRdb stores just in-frame clones and leaves some out. The sample contains more than 110,000 clones, about three quarters of which appear only once. Sequenced sample: PBMCs. The receptors were gathered from a male donor in good health and CMV-seropositive.

The rearrangement uses TRBV5-5 and TRBJ2-7; the match to TRBD2 covers 7 bases. Germline V lookup: CDR1 SGHKS, CDR2 YYEKEE (reference sequence). There are 15 residues in the CDR3. J was trimmed by 6 bases and V by 1 base; bases with no gene match: 10. The CDR3 protein is CASSLFFSSGGEQYF. DNA of the CDR3: TGTGCCAGCAGCTTGTTTTTTAGTTCGGGGGGCGAGCAGTACTTC. Full variable domain (rest looked up from reference TRBV5-5 and TRBJ2-7): DAGVTQSPTHLIKTRGQQVTLRCSPISGHKSVSWYQQVLGQGPQFIFQYYEKEERGRGNFPDRFSARQFPNYSSELNVNALLLGDSALYLCASSLFFSSGGEQYFGPGTRLTVT.

J is TRBJ2-7 and V is TRBV28; tentatively, D is TRBD1 (5 bases). V was trimmed by 6 bases and J by 3 bases, leaving 15 bases between them. Looked up from germline, CDR1 is MDHEN and CDR2 is SYDVKM. CDR3 length: 14 amino acids. The CDR3 region has the DNA TGTGCCAGCAGAATACAGGATTCCCTCTACGAGCAGTACTTC. Its translation: CASRIQDSLYEQYF.